The source of this T cell receptor (beta chain) is a study of blood T cell repertoires in COVID-19. Study processing details: By means of reference gene primer amplification, nucleated cell counts were estimated. The repertoire was sequenced with immunoSEQ multiplex PCR; TCRdb's copy has only in-frame clones and lacks some. The DNA was the basis for D and trimming; V, J and clone size are from that table. The profile shows over 150,000 clones, roughly 80% of them singletons. The clonotype was recovered from a woman in her 50s with acute or convalescent COVID-19. Sequenced sample: peripheral blood.

CDR3 loop: CASSINVYYNEQFF. CDR3 in DNA: TGTGCCAGTAGTATTAACGTCTATTACAATGAGCAGTTCTTC. V and J are TRBV19 and TRBJ2-1; unclear D gene. Germline values: CDR1 LNHDA, CDR2 SQIVND (reference sequence). This CDR3 region has 14 residues. V shed 3 bases and J shed 4 bases, with 10 bases lying between them.